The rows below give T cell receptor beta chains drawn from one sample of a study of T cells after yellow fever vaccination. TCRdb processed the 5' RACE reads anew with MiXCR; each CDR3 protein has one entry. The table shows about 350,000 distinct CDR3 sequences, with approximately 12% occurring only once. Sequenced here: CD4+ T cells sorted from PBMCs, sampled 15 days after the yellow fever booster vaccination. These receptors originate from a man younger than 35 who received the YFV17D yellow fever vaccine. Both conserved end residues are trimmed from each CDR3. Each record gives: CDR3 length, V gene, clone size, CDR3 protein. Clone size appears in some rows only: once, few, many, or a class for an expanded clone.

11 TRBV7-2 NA ASSLGPTSIQY
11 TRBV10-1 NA ASSTDRAREQY
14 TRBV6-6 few ASSYGGSGRGETQY
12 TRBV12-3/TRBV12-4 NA ASSRTESTDTQY
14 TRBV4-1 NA ASSPNRGGSYNEQF
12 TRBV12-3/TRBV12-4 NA ASSLGAGRETQY
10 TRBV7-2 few ASSHNQETQY
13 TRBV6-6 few ASSLDTRGTNEQF
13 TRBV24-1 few ATSDSEGAGETQY
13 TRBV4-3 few ASSQDRQHGTEAF
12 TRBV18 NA ASSPPGWRETQY
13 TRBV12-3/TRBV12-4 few ASRLYTSGANVLT
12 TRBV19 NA ASSIGVRGQPQH
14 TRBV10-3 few AIMRGTSGGQETQY
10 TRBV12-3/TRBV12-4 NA ASSRGQLIDF
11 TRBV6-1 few ASRLDGNQPQH
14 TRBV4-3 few ASSQGGGDLADTQY
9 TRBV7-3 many ASSFFRAQY
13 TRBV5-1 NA ASSLASGGEKTQY